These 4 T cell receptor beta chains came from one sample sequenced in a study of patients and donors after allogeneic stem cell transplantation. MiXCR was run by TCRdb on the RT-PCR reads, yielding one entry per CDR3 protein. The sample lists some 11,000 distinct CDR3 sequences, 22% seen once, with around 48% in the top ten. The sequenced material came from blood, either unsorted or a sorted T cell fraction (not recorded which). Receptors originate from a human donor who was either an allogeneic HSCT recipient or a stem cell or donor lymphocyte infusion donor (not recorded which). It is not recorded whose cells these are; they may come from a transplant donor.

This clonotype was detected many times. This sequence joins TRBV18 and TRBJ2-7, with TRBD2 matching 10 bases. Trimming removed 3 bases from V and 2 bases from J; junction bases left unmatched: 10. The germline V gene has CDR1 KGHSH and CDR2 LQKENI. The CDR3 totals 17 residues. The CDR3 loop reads CASSPASLAGVTYEQYF. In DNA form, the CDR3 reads TGTGCCAGCTCACCGGCGAGCCTAGCGGGGGTAACCTACGAGCAGTACTTC.

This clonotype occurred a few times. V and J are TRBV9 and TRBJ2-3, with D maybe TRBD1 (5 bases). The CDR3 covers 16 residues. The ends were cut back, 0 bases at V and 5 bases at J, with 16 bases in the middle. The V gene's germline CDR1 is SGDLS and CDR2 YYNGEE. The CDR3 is CASSVVGRKGQDTQYF. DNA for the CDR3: TGTGCCAGCAGCGTAGTTGGCCGCAAGGGGCAAGATACGCAGTATTTT.

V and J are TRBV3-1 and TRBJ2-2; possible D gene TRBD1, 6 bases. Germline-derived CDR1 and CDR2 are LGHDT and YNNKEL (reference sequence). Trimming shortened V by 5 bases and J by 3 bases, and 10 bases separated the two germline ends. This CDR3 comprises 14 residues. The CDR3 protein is CASSVQGDTGELFF. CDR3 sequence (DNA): TGTGCCAGCAGCGTACAGGGCGACACCGGGGAGCTGTTTTTT.

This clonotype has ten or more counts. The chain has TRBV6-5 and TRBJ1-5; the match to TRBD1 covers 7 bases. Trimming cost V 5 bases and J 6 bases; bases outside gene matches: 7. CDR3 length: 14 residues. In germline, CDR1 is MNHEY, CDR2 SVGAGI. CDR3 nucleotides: TGTGCCAGCAGTCAGGGGGGATATCTTCAGCCCCAGCATTTT. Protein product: CASSQGGYLQPQHF.